This T cell receptor beta chain was sequenced in a study of CD8+ T cells in alopecia areata. The wider study: At a dose of 5 to 10 mg twice daily, oral tofacitinib was given to treated patients. Treated patients' severity was scored by percentage of affected scalp area.

Isolated RNA was reverse transcribed into cDNA used as the sequencing template. Sequenced by immunoSEQ multiplex PCR; TCRdb stores in-frame clones only, minus some. The sample lists about 210,000 clones, more than 30% seen once, with 0.4% to 0.55% in the top ten. Per germline, CDR1 SGHRS and CDR2 YFSETQ. The CDR3 sequence is 15 residues long. With 6 bases clipped from V and 5 bases from J, the junction kept 13 bases outside the gene matches. As to treatment: oral pan-JAK inhibitor, 5-10 mg twice daily. Peripheral blood and lesional scalp punch biopsies came from alopecia areata patients. The sequence derives from a human donor with alopecia areata. V gene TRBV5-1 combines with J gene TRBJ1-1, with 7 bases fitting TRBD1. Sequenced here: CD4+ T cells sorted from blood, sampled around week 34, from a patient treated with tofacitinib. This chain's CDR3 is CASTPGQAGGTEAFF. The DNA of the CDR3 is TGCGCCAGCACCCCCGGACAGGCCGGTGGGACTGAAGCTTTCTTT. Together with reference TRBV5-1 and TRBJ1-1, the CDR3 gives the full variable domain: KAGVTQTPRYLIKTRGQQVTLSCSPISGHRSVSWYQQTPGQGLQFLFEYFSETQRNKGNFPGRFSGRQFSNSRSEMNVSTLELGDSALYLCASTPGQAGGTEAFFGQGTRLTVV.